This T cell receptor (beta chain) was identified in a study of T cells in localized non-small cell lung cancer. Notes on the study in general: Blood T cell density predicted longer survival; adjacent-lung clonality, shorter. Uninvolved adjacent lung showed peak T cell clonality, exceeding tumor.

V was cut by 0 bases and J by 7 bases, with 13 bases left in between. CDR3 size: 14 residues. Germline V lookup: CDR1 SGHRS, CDR2 YFSETQ. Measured with immunoSEQ multiplex PCR; TCRdb has only the in-frame clones, and not every one. The sample holds thousands of clones; approximately 25% are singletons and the top ten take 6% to 9%. This clone has only a few counts. The antigen remains undetermined. The source of this sequence is a woman between 40 and 69 years old with stage I lung adenocarcinoma. The specimen comprised lung tumor tissue, sampled before any cancer treatment. The chain carries TRBV5-1 and TRBJ2-5; tentatively, D is TRBD2 (7 bases). This CDR3 is CASSLDYREGTQYF. The CDR3 nucleotides read TGCGCCAGCAGCTTGGACTACAGGGAGGGGACCCAGTACTTC.